The text below deals with one TCR beta chain. This entry comes from a study of early stage breast cancer tumors. Profiling relied on immunoSEQ multiplex PCR, and the TCRdb table lists in-frame clones only, not all of them. The table records roughly 53,000 clones, approximately 90% of them present only once. The CDR3 sequence is 13 residues long. V lost 5 bases to trimming and J lost 7 bases, with 9 bases between them. Germline CDR1 MNHEY, CDR2 SVGAGI. The source is a person aged 65 to 85 with breast cancer. V and J are TRBV6-5 and TRBJ1-6; TRBD1 might be the D (5 bases). The sample comprised blood. In DNA form, the CDR3 reads TGTGCCAGCAGTCGGGGGACCAATTCACCCCTCCACTTT. Translating gives CASSRGTNSPLHF.